This TCR beta chain was captured by sequencing in a study of OX40 agonist ivuxolimab in advanced cancers. Study findings and constraints: On average, CD8+ T cells showed a greater number of expanded clones than CD4+.

Note on this clone: Its target is not known.

Patients with autoimmune history or systemic immunosuppression were excluded. CDR1 is SGHTA, CDR2 FQGNSA, per germline. Germline trimming cut 8 bases from V and 6 bases from J; bases unmatched to any gene: 14. There are 16 residues in the CDR3. Profiled with immunoSEQ multiplex PCR; TCRdb holds only in-frame clones, not every one. In the table there are some 100,000 clones, roughly four fifths of which are singletons. The TCR was taken from an adult with an advanced solid tumor such as melanoma, head and neck, liver or kidney cancer. The sample in question was CD4+ or CD8+ T cells sorted from blood, obtained in a trial of the OX40 agonist ivuxolimab. The chain is built from TRBV7-2 and TRBJ2-1, with TRBD2 matching 9 bases. The CDR3 reads CASGGVAGGVGNEQFF. In nucleotides, the CDR3 is TGTGCCAGCGGTGGGGTGGCGGGAGGGGTCGGCAATGAGCAGTTCTTC.